This T cell receptor (beta chain) was recovered during a study of CD8 T cells in Susac syndrome. Sequencing targeted TCR beta in blood CD8+ and CD4+ T cells. Germline CDR1 and CDR2: SGDLS and YYNGEE. The CDR3 length is 15 residues. The ends lost 3 bases at V and 4 bases at J; junction bases unmatched: 6. With random hexamers, about 0.45 to 1 ug RNA was reverse transcribed. Amplification of TCR beta CDR3 used immunoSEQ multiplex PCR across 54 Vbeta and 13 Jbeta. MiXCR was run by TCRdb on the immunoSEQ multiplex PCR reads, yielding one entry per CDR3 protein. Here the sample spans 150,000 to 200,000 distinct CDR3 sequences, around 94% being singletons.

V gene TRBV9 combines with J gene TRBJ1-4; 7 bases line up with TRBD1. This receptor was identified in a human donor in good health. The sample was CD4+ T cells from PBMCs. CDR3 loop: CASSATGAFNEKLFF. In DNA form, the CDR3 reads TGTGCCAGCAGCGCTACAGGGGCCTTTAATGAAAAACTGTTTTTT.